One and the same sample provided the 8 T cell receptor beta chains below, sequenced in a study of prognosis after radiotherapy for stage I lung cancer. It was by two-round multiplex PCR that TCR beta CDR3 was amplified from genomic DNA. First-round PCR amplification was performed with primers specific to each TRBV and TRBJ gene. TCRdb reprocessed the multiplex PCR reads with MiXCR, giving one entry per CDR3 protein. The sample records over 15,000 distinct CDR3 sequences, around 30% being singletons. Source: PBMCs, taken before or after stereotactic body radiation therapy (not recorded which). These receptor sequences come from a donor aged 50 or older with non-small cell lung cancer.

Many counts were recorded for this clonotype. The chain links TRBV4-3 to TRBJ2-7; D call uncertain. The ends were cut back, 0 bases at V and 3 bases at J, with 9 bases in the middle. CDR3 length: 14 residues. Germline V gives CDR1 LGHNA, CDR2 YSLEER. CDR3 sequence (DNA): TGCGCCAGCAGCCAAGAGCGCAATTTCTACGAGCAGTACTTC. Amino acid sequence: CASSQERNFYEQYF.

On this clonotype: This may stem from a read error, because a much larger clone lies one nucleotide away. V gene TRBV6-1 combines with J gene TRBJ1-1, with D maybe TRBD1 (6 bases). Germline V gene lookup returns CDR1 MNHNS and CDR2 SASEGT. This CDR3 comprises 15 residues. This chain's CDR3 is CVSSTRGGQYTEAFF. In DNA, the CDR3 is TGTGTCAGCAGTACCCGGGGGGGGCAGTACACTGAAGCTTTCTTT.

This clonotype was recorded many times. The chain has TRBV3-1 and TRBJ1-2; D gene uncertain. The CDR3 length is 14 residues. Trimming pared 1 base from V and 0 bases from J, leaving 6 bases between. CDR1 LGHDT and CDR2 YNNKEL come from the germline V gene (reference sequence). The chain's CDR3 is CASSQGPTNYGYTF. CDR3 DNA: TGTGCCAGCAGCCAAGGACCGACTAACTATGGCTACACCTTC.

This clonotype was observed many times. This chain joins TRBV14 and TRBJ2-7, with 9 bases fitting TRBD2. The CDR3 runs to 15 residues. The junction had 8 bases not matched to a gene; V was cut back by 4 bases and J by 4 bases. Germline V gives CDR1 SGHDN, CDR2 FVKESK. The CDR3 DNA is TGTGCCAGCAGCCTAAGACTAGCGGAACATTACGAGCAGTACTTC. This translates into CASSLRLAEHYEQYF.

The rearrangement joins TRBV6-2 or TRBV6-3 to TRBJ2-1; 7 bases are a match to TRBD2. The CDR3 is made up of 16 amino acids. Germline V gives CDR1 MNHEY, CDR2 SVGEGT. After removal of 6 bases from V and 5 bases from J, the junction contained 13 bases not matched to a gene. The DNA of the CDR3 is TGTGCCAGCAGCAAACGACCAGCGGGGTGGAACAATGAGCAGTTCTTC. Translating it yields CASSKRPAGWNNEQFF.

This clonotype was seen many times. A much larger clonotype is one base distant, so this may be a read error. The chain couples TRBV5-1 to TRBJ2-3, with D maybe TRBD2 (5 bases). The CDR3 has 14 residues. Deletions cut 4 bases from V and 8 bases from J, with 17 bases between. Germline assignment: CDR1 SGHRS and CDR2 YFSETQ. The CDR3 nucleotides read TGCGCCAGCAGCATGAGCGGAACCAAAGGTACGCAGTATTTT. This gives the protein CASSMSGTKGTQYF.

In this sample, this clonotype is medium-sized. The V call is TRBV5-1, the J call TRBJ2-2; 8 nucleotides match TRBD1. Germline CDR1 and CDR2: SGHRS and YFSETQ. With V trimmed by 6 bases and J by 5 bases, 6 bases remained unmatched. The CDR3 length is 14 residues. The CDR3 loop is CASTVTGDTGELFF. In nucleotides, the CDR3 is TGCGCCAGCACTGTGACAGGGGATACCGGGGAGCTGTTTTTT. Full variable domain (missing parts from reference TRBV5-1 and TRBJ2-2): KAGVTQTPRYLIKTRGQQVTLSCSPISGHRSVSWYQQTPGQGLQFLFEYFSETQRNKGNFPGRFSGRQFSNSRSEMNVSTLELGDSALYLCASTVTGDTGELFFGEGSRLTVL.

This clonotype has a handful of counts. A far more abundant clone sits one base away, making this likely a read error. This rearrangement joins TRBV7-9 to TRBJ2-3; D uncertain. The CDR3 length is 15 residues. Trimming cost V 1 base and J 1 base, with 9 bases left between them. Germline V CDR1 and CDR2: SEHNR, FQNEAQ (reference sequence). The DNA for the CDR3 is TGTGCCAGCAGCTTAGAGGGTTGGCGCACAGATACGCAGTATTTT. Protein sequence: CASSLEGWRTDTQYF.